The TCR beta chain described here comes from a study of cytomegalovirus exposure and HLA in healthy donors. The sample holds a few counts of this clone. Its antigen is as yet unknown. Whole-study findings and limits: An analysis done earlier found most TCR beta V segments productive about 87% or about 30% of the time. A later analysis associated around 17,000 TCR beta sequences with HLA alleles at a 0.05 false discovery rate. Analyzed later, most CMV-associated TCR beta chains appeared HLA-restricted.

Primers: 60 Vbeta forward and 13 Jbeta reverse. TCRdb keeps only in-frame clones here, not all; method: immunoSEQ multiplex PCR. Of fewer than 110,000 clones detected, about 84% appear once; the ten largest clones hold around 2.4%. CDR3 length: 14 amino acids. CDR1 and CDR2 (germline): SGHAT, FQNNGV. J lost 8 bases, V lost 5 bases, and 8 bases had no gene match. The chain combines TRBV11-2 with TRBJ2-1, with TRBD1 matching over 8 bases. The sequence was obtained from a man under 40 in good health and CMV-seronegative. The source material was PBMCs. The CDR3 bases are TGTGCCAGCAGCCCAAACGACAGGGGACATGAGCAGTTCTTC. Amino acids: CASSPNDRGHEQFF.